The 20 T cell receptor beta chains below come from one sample, sequenced in a study of blood T cells in healthy people across ages. With a J-beta primer mix and a sample-barcoded 5' primer, a second PCR ran about 7 to 12 cycles. TCRdb used MiXCR to reprocess the 5' RACE reads, holding one entry per CDR3 protein. The top ten hold 25% to 30% of the sample, which has hundreds of thousands of distinct CDR3 sequences, roughly three fifths seen once. Sequenced sample: blood. The receptors shown here come from a man in his forties in good health.

This clonotype was counted ten times or more. The chain uses TRBV5-1 and TRBJ2-6; D is ambiguous. V was pared by 3 bases and J by 3 bases, with 10 bases between. The CDR3 loop spans 15 amino acids. CDR1 and CDR2 (germline): SGHRS, YFSETQ. Here the CDR3 reads CASSSLPGGANVLTF. The CDR3 region has the DNA TGCGCCAGCAGCTCACTACCGGGTGGGGCCAACGTCCTGACTTTC.

The J gene is TRBJ2-1, the V gene TRBV14; 7 bases match TRBD2. This CDR3 comprises 14 residues. Looked up from germline, CDR1 is SGHDN and CDR2 is FVKESK. J gave up 9 bases and V 0 bases, and 5 bases lay outside the gene matches. The CDR3 sequence: CASSQEWTSSEQFF. As DNA, the CDR3 is TGTGCCAGCAGCCAAGAATGGACTAGTTCTGAGCAGTTCTTC.

In its sample, this clonotype was seen a few times. In DNA, the CDR3 is TGCAGCGTTAAATCATTTCCCGACAGGGCGGGATTCCAAGAGACCCAGTACTTC. Amino acid sequence: CSVKSFPDRAGFQETQYF. The chain combines TRBV29-1 with TRBJ2-5, with D maybe TRBD1 (7 bases). The V gene's germline CDR1 is SQVTM and CDR2 ANQGSEA. The CDR3 sequence is 18 residues long. V shed 5 bases and J shed 1 base, with 26 bases lying between them.

The rearrangement joins TRBV27 to TRBJ1-2; 9 nucleotides agree with TRBD1. J lost 4 bases, V lost 8 bases, and 5 bases had no gene match. Germline V CDR1 and CDR2: MNHEY, SMNVEV (reference sequence). The CDR3 length is 13 residues. CDR3 amino acids: CASGSQGAYGYTF. For the CDR3, the DNA is TGTGCCAGCGGATCACAGGGGGCCTATGGCTACACCTTC.

V is TRBV3-1 and J is TRBJ2-5; no reliable D call. Near its end, the DNA agrees better with TRBJ2-7, so the J call may be wrong. Germline V gene sequence: CDR1 LGHDT, CDR2 YNNKEL (reference sequence). This CDR3 has 12 amino acids. The CDR3 DNA follows: TGTGCCAGCAGCCCATCGATCGGCGAGCAGTACTTC. The encoded protein is CASSPSIGEQYF.

A few counts support this clonotype. This chain joins TRBV14 and TRBJ2-1; 11 bases are a match to TRBD2. The CDR3 has 19 amino acids. Losses at the gene ends were 3 bases for V and 7 bases for J; bases not matched to a gene: 17. CDR1 and CDR2 from the germline V gene are SGHDN and FVKESK. CDR3 sequence reads: CASSHPTSGSQKGTNEQFF. DNA for the CDR3: TGTGCCAGCAGCCACCCCACTAGCGGGAGTCAAAAAGGGACGAATGAGCAGTTCTTC.

The chain's CDR3 is CSATDTRRGETQYF. For the CDR3, the DNA is TGCAGTGCTACAGACACCCGGAGAGGGGAGACCCAGTACTTC. The chain carries TRBV20-1 and TRBJ2-5; TRBD2 is a possible D gene (5 bases). Germline values: CDR1 DFQATT, CDR2 SNEGSKA (reference sequence). V lost 4 bases to trimming and J lost 5 bases, with 17 bases between them. This CDR3 is 14 amino acids long.

This clonotype was observed a few times. The V call is TRBV9, the J call TRBJ1-4; no firm D call. Germline values: CDR1 SGDLS, CDR2 YYNGEE. V was trimmed by 3 bases and J by 11 bases, leaving 20 bases between them. The CDR3 is 15 amino acids. The CDR3 DNA sequence: TGTGCCAGCAGCGCCATTGGGGTTGGAGCGGGGAAACTGTTTTTT. This translates into CASSAIGVGAGKLFF.

The CDR3, as DNA: TGTGCCAGCAGTTTAGCGGCCATTGGGAATGAGCAGTACTTC. This translates into CASSLAAIGNEQYF. The rearrangement uses TRBV12-3 or TRBV12-4 and TRBJ2-5, with D unresolved. This CDR3 has 14 amino acids. The germline V and J ends were trimmed by 0 bases and 11 bases, with 16 bases remaining between them.

This clonotype showed up just a few times. The gene calls are TRBV10-2 and TRBJ1-5; TRBD1 might be the D (6 bases). Germline CDR1 reads WSHSY; CDR2 reads SAAADI. CDR3 size: 14 residues. V shed 6 bases and J shed 0 bases, with 9 bases lying between them. The CDR3 region is CASRDSLSNQPQHF. CDR3 nucleotides: TGCGCCAGCAGGGACAGCCTTAGCAATCAGCCCCAGCATTTT.

As to this clonotype: A read error may produce the germline difference seen at one junction end. The V call is TRBV5-6, the J call TRBJ2-6, with TRBD1 identical over 9 bases. The length of the CDR3 is 18 residues. Germline CDR1 SGHDT, CDR2 YYEEEE. CDR3 coding DNA: TGTGCCAGCAGCTTGCGACGGACAGGGGTCCCCGGGGCCAGCGTCCTGACTTTC. Translation: CASSLRRTGVPGASVLTF.

The rearrangement joins TRBV4-1 to TRBJ2-5, with a tentative D call TRBD2 (6 bases). V was shortened by 0 bases and J by 5 bases, with 16 bases between the two germline ends. The CDR3 totals 16 residues. Per germline, CDR1 MGHRA and CDR2 YSYEKL. CDR3 protein: CASSQDLGRAGETQYF. CDR3 in DNA: TGCGCCAGCAGCCAAGATCTAGGCAGGGCGGGGGAGACCCAGTACTTC.

This clonotype was observed many times. CDR3 region: CASSQDHGYTF. The CDR3 DNA sequence: TGTGCCAGCAGCCAAGATCACGGCTACACCTTC. The chain employs TRBV4-2 and TRBJ1-2, with D unresolved. This CDR3 is 11 amino acids long. Deletions cut 0 bases from V and 8 bases from J, with 4 bases between. Germline CDR1 is LGHNA and CDR2 is YNFKEQ.

The chain uses TRBV7-3 and TRBJ1-1, with D possibly matching TRBD1 (5 bases). Trimming removed 0 bases from V and 5 bases from J, with 10 bases in between. Germline V gene data show CDR1 as SGHTA and CDR2 as FQGTGA. The CDR3 contains 14 residues. CDR3 loop: CASSLTGWGTEAFF. In nucleotides, the CDR3 is TGTGCCAGCAGCTTAACTGGGTGGGGGACTGAAGCTTTCTTT.

Regarding this clonotype: Sequence at one end of the junction differs from germline and may be a read error. This chain's CDR3 is CASSTSGGAYKEQFF. The CDR3 nucleotides are TGTGCCAGCAGTACTAGCGGGGGGGCCTACAAGGAGCAGTTCTTC. The chain links TRBV7-3 to TRBJ2-1; 13 nucleotides line up with TRBD2. Per the germline V gene, CDR1 is SGHTA and CDR2 is FQGTGA. The CDR3 is made up of 15 amino acids.

The chain's CDR3 is CASSDSIDRTDGGRYEQYF. DNA of the CDR3: TGTGCCAGCAGTGACTCTATAGACAGGACTGACGGAGGACGATACGAGCAGTACTTC. The J gene is TRBJ2-7, the V gene TRBV6-4, with TRBD1 as a possible D gene (6 bases). The CDR3 has 19 amino acids. Germline-derived CDR1 and CDR2 are MRHNA and SNTAGT. V shed 0 bases and J shed 4 bases, with 25 bases lying between them.

This clonotype was observed a few times. The chain carries TRBV27 and TRBJ2-7; D remains ambiguous. The CDR3 has 14 residues. V lost 8 bases and J 2 bases, leaving 16 bases between the germline ends. Germline CDR1 is MNHEY and CDR2 is SMNVEV (reference sequence). The CDR3 protein is CASSRQATAYEQYF. Written as DNA, the CDR3 is TGTGCCAGCTCCCGGCAGGCAACGGCCTACGAGCAGTACTTC.

This clonotype occurred a few times. The chain employs TRBV11-2 and TRBJ2-1, with 7 nucleotides matching TRBD1. The CDR3 sequence is 19 residues long. CDR1 is SGHAT, CDR2 FQNNGV, per germline. The V and J ends lost 5 bases and 4 bases, in that order; junction bases with no gene match: 20. Here the CDR3 reads CASSHFEVPLTGKYNEQFF. As DNA, the CDR3 is TGTGCCAGCAGCCATTTTGAAGTCCCCCTGACAGGGAAATACAATGAGCAGTTCTTC. The variable domain in full, completed from reference TRBV11-2 and TRBJ2-1, reads EAGVAQSPRYKIIEKRQSVAFWCNPISGHATLYWYQQILGQGPKLLIQFQNNGVVDDSQLPKDRFSAERLKGVDSTLKIQPAKLEDSAVYLCASSHFEVPLTGKYNEQFFGPGTRLTVL.

This rearrangement joins TRBV5-1 to TRBJ1-4; 7 bases agree with TRBD1. J was trimmed by 12 bases and V by 5 bases; bases with no gene match: 10. Germline V lookup: CDR1 SGHRS, CDR2 YFSETQ. This CDR3 comprises 13 residues. The CDR3 loop is CASREGALPELFF. In DNA form, the CDR3 reads TGCGCCAGCAGGGAGGGGGCCCTGCCGGAACTGTTTTTT. Variable domain in full (rest from reference TRBV5-1 and TRBJ1-4): KAGVTQTPRYLIKTRGQQVTLSCSPISGHRSVSWYQQTPGQGLQFLFEYFSETQRNKGNFPGRFSGRQFSNSRSEMNVSTLELGDSALYLCASREGALPELFFGSGTQLSVL.

The chain is built from TRBV9 and TRBJ2-1; 12 bases align to TRBD2. The CDR3 contains 15 residues. Looked up from germline, CDR1 is SGDLS and CDR2 is YYNGEE. V trimming: 0 bases; J trimming: 8 bases; junction bases outside the gene matches: 3. CDR3 loop: CASSVGTSGIYEQFF. CDR3 coding DNA: TGTGCCAGCAGCGTAGGGACTAGCGGGATTTATGAGCAGTTCTTC.